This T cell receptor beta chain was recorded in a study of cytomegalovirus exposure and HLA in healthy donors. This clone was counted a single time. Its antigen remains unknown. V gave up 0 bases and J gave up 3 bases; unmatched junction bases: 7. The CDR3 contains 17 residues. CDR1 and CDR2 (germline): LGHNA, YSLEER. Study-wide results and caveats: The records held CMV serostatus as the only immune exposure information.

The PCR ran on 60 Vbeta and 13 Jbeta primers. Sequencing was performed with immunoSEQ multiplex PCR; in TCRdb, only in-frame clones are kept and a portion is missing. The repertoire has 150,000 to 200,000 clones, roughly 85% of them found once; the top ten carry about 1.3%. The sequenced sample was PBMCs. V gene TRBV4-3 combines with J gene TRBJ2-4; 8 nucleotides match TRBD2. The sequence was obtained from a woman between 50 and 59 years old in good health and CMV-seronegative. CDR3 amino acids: CASSQDRGAGVKNIQYF. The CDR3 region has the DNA TGCGCCAGCAGCCAAGATCGGGGAGCGGGAGTCAAAAACATTCAGTACTTC.